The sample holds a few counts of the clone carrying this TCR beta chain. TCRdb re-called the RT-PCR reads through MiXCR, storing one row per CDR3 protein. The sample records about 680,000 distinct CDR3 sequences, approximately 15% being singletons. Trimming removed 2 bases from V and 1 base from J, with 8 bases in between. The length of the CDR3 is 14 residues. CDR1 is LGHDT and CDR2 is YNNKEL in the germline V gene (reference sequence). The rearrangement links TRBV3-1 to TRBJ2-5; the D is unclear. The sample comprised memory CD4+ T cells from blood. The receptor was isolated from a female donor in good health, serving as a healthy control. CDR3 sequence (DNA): TGTGCCAGCAGCCAACAAACAGTCCAAGAGACCCAGTACTTC. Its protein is CASSQQTVQETQYF.